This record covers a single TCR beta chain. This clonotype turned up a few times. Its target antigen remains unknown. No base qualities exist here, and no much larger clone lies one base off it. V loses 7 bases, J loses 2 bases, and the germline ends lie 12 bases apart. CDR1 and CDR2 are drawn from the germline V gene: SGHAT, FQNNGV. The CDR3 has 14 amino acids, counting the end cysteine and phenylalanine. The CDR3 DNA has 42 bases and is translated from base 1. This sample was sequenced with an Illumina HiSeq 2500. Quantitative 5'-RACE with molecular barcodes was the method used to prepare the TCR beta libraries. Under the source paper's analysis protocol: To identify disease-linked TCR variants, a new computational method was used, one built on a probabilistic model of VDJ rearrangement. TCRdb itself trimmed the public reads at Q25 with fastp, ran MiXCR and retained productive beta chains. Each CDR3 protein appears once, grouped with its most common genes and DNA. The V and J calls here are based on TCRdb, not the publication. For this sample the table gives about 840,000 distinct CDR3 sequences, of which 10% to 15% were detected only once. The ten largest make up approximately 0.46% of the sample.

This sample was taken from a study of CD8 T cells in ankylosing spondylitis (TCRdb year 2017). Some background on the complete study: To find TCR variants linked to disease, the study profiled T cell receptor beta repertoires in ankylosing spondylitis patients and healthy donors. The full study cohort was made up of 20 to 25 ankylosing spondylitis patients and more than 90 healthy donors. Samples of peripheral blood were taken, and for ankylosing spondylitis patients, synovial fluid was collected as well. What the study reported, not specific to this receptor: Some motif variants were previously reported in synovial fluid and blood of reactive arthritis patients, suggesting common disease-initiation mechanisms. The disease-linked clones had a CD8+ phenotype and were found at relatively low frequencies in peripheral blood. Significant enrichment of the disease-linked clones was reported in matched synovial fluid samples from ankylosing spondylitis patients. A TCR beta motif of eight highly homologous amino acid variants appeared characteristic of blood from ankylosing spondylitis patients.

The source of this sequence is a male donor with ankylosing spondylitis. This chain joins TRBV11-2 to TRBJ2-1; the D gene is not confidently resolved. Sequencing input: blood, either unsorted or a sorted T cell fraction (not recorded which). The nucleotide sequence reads TGTGCCAGCAATCAGTGGTTGCCCTACAATGAGCAGTTCTTC. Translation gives CASNQWLPYNEQFF.